This note documents a single T cell receptor beta chain sequence. Its antigen is still unknown. Repertoires were generated with immunoSEQ multiplex PCR, while TCRdb's copy carries only in-frame clones and drops some. The sample lists about 84,000 clones; 80% to 90% were seen once. This record comes from a study of T cell responses to AZD1222 COVID-19 vaccine. Study outcomes and limitations: Donor demographics were predominantly white British with a female majority; clonal diversity may be underestimated.

Germline V gene lookup returns CDR1 MNHEY and CDR2 SVGEGT. Trimming cost V 2 bases and J 2 bases; bases outside gene matches: 8. This CDR3 region has 17 residues. The rearrangement uses TRBV6-2 or TRBV6-3 and TRBJ2-4; 8 bases line up with TRBD2. Material: peripheral blood, obtained 28 days after the second AZD1222 dose. The sequence derives from an adult who received the AZD1222 COVID-19 vaccine. The CDR3 region is CASSYQGSGSSKNIQYF. The CDR3 coding sequence is TGTGCCAGCAGTTACCAGGGGAGCGGGAGTTCCAAAAACATTCAGTACTTC.